These T cell receptor beta chains were read from a single sample in a study of OX40 agonist ivuxolimab in advanced cancers. Method: immunoSEQ multiplex PCR; TCRdb's copy keeps in-frame clones and lacks some. The table records just over 80,000 clones, roughly 88% of them present only once. The sequencing here drew on CD4+ or CD8+ T cells sorted from blood, taken in a trial of the OX40 agonist ivuxolimab. The receptors here all came from an adult with an advanced solid tumor such as melanoma, head and neck, liver or kidney cancer. Both conserved end residues are part of each CDR3. Each record gives: V gene, D gene, J gene, clone size, CDR3 protein, CDR3 DNA. D genes are given only for firm matches. For some rows the clone size is stated as once, few or many, or as a class when expanded; others skip it.

v_call: TRBV7-9; d_call: .; j_call: TRBJ2-3; clone_size: few; cdr3_aa: CASSLAGGSDTQYF; cdr3_nt: TGTGCCAGCAGCTTAGCAGGGGGGTCAGATACGCAGTATTTT
v_call: TRBV19; d_call: TRBD1; j_call: TRBJ1-2; clone_size: .; cdr3_aa: CASSIGQAFYGYTF; cdr3_nt: TGTGCCAGTAGTATCGGACAGGCCTTCTATGGCTACACCTTC
v_call: TRBV5-4; d_call: TRBD2; j_call: TRBJ2-2; clone_size: .; cdr3_aa: CAASGLADTGELFF; cdr3_nt: TGTGCCGCATCCGGACTAGCGGACACCGGGGAGCTGTTTTTT
v_call: TRBV7-9; d_call: .; j_call: TRBJ2-7; clone_size: .; cdr3_aa: CASSLEGGAYEQYF; cdr3_nt: TGTGCCAGCAGCTTAGAGGGCGGAGCCTACGAGCAGTACTTC
v_call: TRBV10-1; d_call: .; j_call: TRBJ1-5; clone_size: .; cdr3_aa: CASSERGARPQHF; cdr3_nt: TGCGCCAGCAGTGAGCGGGGGGCCCGGCCCCAGCATTTT
v_call: TRBV20-1; d_call: .; j_call: TRBJ2-3; clone_size: .; cdr3_aa: CSATRTDTQYF; cdr3_nt: TGCAGTGCTACCCGCACAGATACGCAGTATTTT
v_call: TRBV7-2; d_call: .; j_call: TRBJ2-1; clone_size: .; cdr3_aa: CASSSTSTRFSYNEQFF; cdr3_nt: TGTGCCAGCAGCTCTACCTCTACCCGTTTCTCCTACAATGAGCAGTTCTTC
v_call: TRBV23-1; d_call: .; j_call: TRBJ1-2; clone_size: .; cdr3_aa: CASSLMCQGRYYGYTF; cdr3_nt: TGCGCCAGCAGTCTTATGTGTCAGGGGCGATACTATGGCTACACCTTC
v_call: TRBV25-1; d_call: TRBD2; j_call: TRBJ2-3; clone_size: few; cdr3_aa: CASSASGGLTDTQYF; cdr3_nt: TGTGCCAGCAGTGCCAGCGGGGGCCTCACAGATACGCAGTATTTT
v_call: TRBV5-1; d_call: .; j_call: TRBJ1-1; clone_size: few; cdr3_aa: CASSSLMNTEAFF; cdr3_nt: TGCGCCAGCAGCTCACTCATGAACACTGAAGCTTTCTTT
v_call: TRBV5-1; d_call: .; j_call: TRBJ1-2; clone_size: .; cdr3_aa: CASSFDSYGYTF; cdr3_nt: TGCGCCAGCAGCTTCGACAGCTATGGCTACACCTTC
v_call: TRBV4-3; d_call: .; j_call: TRBJ1-4; clone_size: .; cdr3_aa: CASSQVPRPNEKLFF; cdr3_nt: TGCGCCAGCAGCCAAGTTCCCAGGCCTAATGAAAAACTGTTTTTT
v_call: TRBV5-6; d_call: TRBD2; j_call: TRBJ2-1; clone_size: .; cdr3_aa: CASSYETSGLYNEQFF; cdr3_nt: TGTGCCAGCAGCTACGAGACTAGCGGGCTATACAATGAGCAGTTCTTC
v_call: TRBV2; d_call: .; j_call: TRBJ2-2; clone_size: .; cdr3_aa: CASSTQGNTGELFF; cdr3_nt: TGTGCCAGCAGCACACAGGGAAACACCGGGGAGCTGTTTTTT
v_call: TRBV5-5; d_call: TRBD2; j_call: TRBJ2-1; clone_size: .; cdr3_aa: CASSLGSGGAEEQFF; cdr3_nt: TGTGCCAGCAGCTTAGGGAGCGGGGGGGCCGAAGAGCAGTTCTTC
v_call: TRBV5-4; d_call: TRBD1; j_call: TRBJ2-1; clone_size: .; cdr3_aa: CASSSWRAGTGPYNEQFF; cdr3_nt: TGTGCCAGCAGCTCATGGAGGGCCGGGACAGGACCTTACAATGAGCAGTTCTTC
v_call: TRBV10-1; d_call: .; j_call: TRBJ2-5; clone_size: .; cdr3_aa: CASGPNQETQYF; cdr3_nt: TGCGCCAGCGGACCGAACCAAGAGACCCAGTACTTC
v_call: TRBV6-1; d_call: .; j_call: TRBJ2-7; clone_size: .; cdr3_aa: CASSGQYSYEQYF; cdr3_nt: TGTGCCAGCAGTGGACAGTACTCCTACGAGCAGTACTTC
v_call: TRBV7-2; d_call: TRBD2; j_call: TRBJ2-6; clone_size: .; cdr3_aa: CASSPTSGGAGANVLTF; cdr3_nt: TGTGCCAGCAGCCCGACTAGCGGGGGGGCTGGGGCCAACGTCCTGACTTTC
v_call: TRBV30; d_call: TRBD1; j_call: TRBJ1-6; clone_size: .; cdr3_aa: CAWRGQSYLSYNSPLHF; cdr3_nt: TGTGCCTGGAGGGGACAGTCTTACCTCTCCTATAATTCACCCCTCCACTTT
v_call: TRBV6-5; d_call: .; j_call: TRBJ1-1; clone_size: .; cdr3_aa: CASRDWDTEAFF; cdr3_nt: TGTGCCAGCAGGGATTGGGACACTGAAGCTTTCTTT
v_call: TRBV6-5; d_call: .; j_call: TRBJ1-1; clone_size: .; cdr3_aa: CASSKGAMGNTEAFF; cdr3_nt: TGTGCCAGCAGCAAAGGGGCCATGGGGAACACTGAAGCTTTCTTT
v_call: TRBV7-6; d_call: .; j_call: TRBJ2-2; clone_size: .; cdr3_aa: CASSPRQPAGELFF; cdr3_nt: TGTGCCAGCAGCCCCAGACAGCCCGCCGGGGAGCTGTTTTTT
v_call: TRBV11-2; d_call: TRBD1; j_call: TRBJ1-6; clone_size: .; cdr3_aa: CASSLVDRGYSPLHF; cdr3_nt: TGTGCCAGCAGCTTAGTAGACAGGGGTTATTCACCCCTCCACTTT
v_call: TRBV5-1; d_call: TRBD1; j_call: TRBJ2-5; clone_size: .; cdr3_aa: CASSLMGQGAETQYF; cdr3_nt: TGCGCCAGCAGCTTGATGGGACAGGGGGCGGAGACCCAGTACTTC
v_call: TRBV6-5; d_call: .; j_call: TRBJ1-6; clone_size: .; cdr3_aa: CASSYGGRMYSPLHF; cdr3_nt: TGTGCCAGCAGTTACGGCGGCAGGATGTATTCACCCCTCCACTTT
v_call: TRBV2; d_call: .; j_call: TRBJ2-5; clone_size: .; cdr3_aa: CASSANRRETQYF; cdr3_nt: TGTGCCAGCAGCGCAAACAGGAGGGAGACCCAGTACTTC
v_call: TRBV6-1; d_call: .; j_call: TRBJ2-4; clone_size: .; cdr3_aa: CASNFHNGFQYF; cdr3_nt: TGTGCCAGCAATTTCCATAATGGGTTTCAGTACTTC
v_call: TRBV18; d_call: .; j_call: TRBJ1-5; clone_size: once; cdr3_aa: CASSPTENQPQHF; cdr3_nt: TGTGCCAGCTCACCGACAGAGAATCAGCCCCAGCATTTT
v_call: TRBV19; d_call: .; j_call: TRBJ1-5; clone_size: .; cdr3_aa: CASSKRARDWSNQPQHF; cdr3_nt: TGTGCCAGTAGTAAGAGGGCGCGGGATTGGAGCAATCAGCCCCAGCATTTT